Below are 32 T cell receptor beta chains sequenced from a single sample in a study of shared clonotypes between healthy human individuals. In the naive CD8 group, cells lacked CD45RO and were positively selected for CCR7, so terminally differentiated effector memory CD45RA+ cells were left out. Clones were read by immunoSEQ multiplex PCR, and TCRdb kept only the in-frame ones, dropping some. The sample includes 550,000 to 750,000 clones, 95% of them seen just once. Material: naive CD8+ T cells sorted from blood. Source of these receptors: a woman aged 30 to 39 in good health.

J is TRBJ2-3 and V is TRBV27; D uncertain. Germline-derived CDR1 and CDR2 are MNHEY and SMNVEV (reference sequence). Trimming removed 4 bases from V and 6 bases from J, with 14 bases in between. The CDR3 has 14 amino acids. The CDR3 nucleotides read TGTGCCAGCAGTTCTGTCGGGTTAGTCGATACGCAGTATTTT. It encodes CASSSVGLVDTQYF.

The gene calls are TRBV7-6 and TRBJ2-6, with unresolved D. The CDR3 runs to 12 residues. V gave up 7 bases and J gave up 3 bases, with 4 bases separating them. Germline V gene sequence: CDR1 SGHVS, CDR2 FNYEAQ. The CDR3 nucleotides read TGTGCCAGCACGGGTGGGGCCAACGTCCTGACTTTC. Amino acids: CASTGGANVLTF.

The rearrangement joins TRBV5-6 to TRBJ1-5; D is possibly TRBD1 (5 bases). The CDR3 extends over 14 amino acids. In germline, CDR1 is SGHDT, CDR2 YYEEEE. V was trimmed by 0 bases and J by 3 bases, leaving 7 bases between them. CDR3 coding DNA: TGTGCCAGCAGCTTGGCGGGGGACAATCAGCCCCAGCATTTT. Encoded protein: CASSLAGDNQPQHF.

The chain is built from TRBV27 and TRBJ2-7; TRBD2 aligns across 9 bases. J was trimmed by 2 bases and V by 3 bases; bases with no gene match: 17. The CDR3 is 19 amino acids. The germline V gene encodes CDR1 MNHEY and CDR2 SMNVEV (reference sequence). DNA for the CDR3: TGTGCCAGCAGTTTTAGCTGGGTAGCTGCTAGCGGGATCCCCTACGAGCAGTACTTC. It yields the protein CASSFSWVAASGIPYEQYF.

The chain employs TRBV7-8 and TRBJ2-7, with a tentative D call TRBD1 (7 bases). Per the germline V gene, CDR1 is SGHVS and CDR2 is FQNEAQ. The V gene lost 5 bases and the J gene lost 0 bases, with 29 bases spanning the gap. The CDR3 extends over 20 amino acids. The CDR3 here is CASSTIETGRSGLYSYEQYF. CDR3 nucleotide sequence: TGTGCCAGCAGCACCATTGAGACAGGGCGCTCGGGACTCTACTCCTACGAGCAGTACTTC.

The genes are TRBV27 and TRBJ2-7; D is unresolved. The CDR3 is 12 amino acids. V gave up 3 bases and J gave up 7 bases, with 10 bases separating them. Germline V gene lookup returns CDR1 MNHEY and CDR2 SMNVEV (reference sequence). CDR3 sequence (DNA): TGTGCCAGCAGTTTCTGGGGTCGAGAGCAGTACTTC. It yields the protein CASSFWGREQYF.

The CDR3 loop is CASSSTGTYEQYF. The CDR3 bases are TGCGCCAGCAGCTCGACAGGTACCTACGAGCAGTACTTC. The V gene is TRBV5-1, the J gene TRBJ2-7; D may be TRBD1 (6 bases). The germline V gene encodes CDR1 SGHRS and CDR2 YFSETQ. The CDR3 runs 13 residues. Trimming left V 3 bases short and J 2 bases short, with 9 bases between.

CDR3 sequence reads: CASSQVSGYEQYF. The CDR3 DNA reads TGTGCCAGCAGCCAAGTAAGCGGCTACGAGCAGTACTTC. The V call is TRBV14, the J call TRBJ2-7; D possibly corresponds to TRBD2 (5 bases). This CDR3 comprises 13 residues. The germline V gene encodes CDR1 SGHDN and CDR2 FVKESK. V was cut by 1 base and J by 3 bases, with 7 bases left in between.

The genes are TRBV10-3 and TRBJ2-7, with TRBD2 identical over 7 bases. This CDR3 has 17 amino acids. The V segment lost 4 bases and the J segment 3 bases; nucleotides outside the gene matches: 15. Germline V lookup: CDR1 ENHRY, CDR2 SYGVKD. The CDR3 here is CAISGLEGGRALYEQYF. The CDR3 nucleotides read TGTGCCATCAGTGGGTTGGAGGGAGGGAGGGCCCTCTACGAGCAGTACTTC.

The chain couples TRBV9 to TRBJ2-6; D not certain. This CDR3 is built from 16 residues. Trimming took off 7 bases at V and 5 bases at J, with 19 bases between the two ends. Germline loops: CDR1 SGDLS, CDR2 YYNGEE. The CDR3 here is CASGMVYQSRANVLTF. The CDR3 DNA reads TGTGCCAGCGGAATGGTGTACCAAAGTCGGGCCAACGTCCTGACTTTC.

The chain is built from TRBV5-1 and TRBJ1-1; TRBD1 matches 7 bases. V shed 4 bases and J 4 bases; nucleotides not matched to a gene: 13. The CDR3 spans 16 residues. Germline V gene lookup returns CDR1 SGHRS and CDR2 YFSETQ. CDR3 DNA sequence: TGCGCCAGCAGCCCCTCGGACAGGCTACTGATCACTGAAGCTTTCTTT. Translating it yields CASSPSDRLLITEAFF.

The rearrangement uses TRBV2 and TRBJ2-7; the D gene is possibly TRBD1 (6 bases). CDR1 and CDR2 (germline): SNHLY, FYNNEI. The CDR3 loop spans 15 amino acids. V was clipped by 4 bases and J by 3 bases, with 16 bases between them. CDR3 coding DNA: TGTGCCAGCAGTGGACAGGATGAGACACGCTACGAGCAGTACTTC. As protein: CASSGQDETRYEQYF.

This clone was detected only once. Additional DNA sequences in this sample encode the identical CDR3. The chain recombines TRBV5-6 with TRBJ2-7; 9 positions match TRBD1. The germline gives CDR1 SGHDT, CDR2 YYEEEE. V trimming: 4 bases; J trimming: 4 bases; junction bases outside the gene matches: 6. The CDR3 contains 14 residues. CDR3 loop: CASSLGQGLYEQYF. DNA for the CDR3: TGTGCCAGCAGCCTTGGACAGGGGCTGTACGAGCAGTACTTC.

V gene TRBV11-2 combines with J gene TRBJ2-7; 7 bases align to TRBD1. The CDR3 is made up of 16 amino acids. In germline, CDR1 is SGHAT, CDR2 FQNNGV. With V trimmed by 5 bases and J by 4 bases, 14 bases remained unmatched. CDR3: CASSADLSGGEYEQYF. The CDR3 nucleotides are TGTGCCAGCAGCGCCGATCTTTCAGGGGGTGAATACGAGCAGTACTTC.

J is TRBJ2-3 and V is TRBV5-6; D uncertain. Trimming removed 0 bases at V and 2 bases at J, with 7 bases between. The CDR3 length is 14 residues. Germline V gene data show CDR1 as SGHDT and CDR2 as YYEEEE. CDR3 residues: CASSLAHNTDTQYF. CDR3 bases: TGTGCCAGCAGCTTGGCACACAACACAGATACGCAGTATTTT.

A note on this clone: Mismatch with germline at one junction end may stem from a read error. The V call is TRBV5-4, the J call TRBJ1-5, with a weak D call TRBD1 (5 bases). The germline gives CDR1 SGHNT, CDR2 YYREEE (reference sequence). CDR3 length equals 16 residues. The CDR3 region has the DNA TGTGCCAGCAGGTTGGGGACCGACTCTAGCAATCAGCCCCAGCATTTT. This encodes CASRLGTDSSNQPQHF. Full variable domain (outside the CDR3, taken from reference TRBV5-4 and TRBJ1-5): ETGVTQSPTHLIKTRGQQVTLRCSSQSGHNTVSWYQQALGQGPQFIFQYYREEENGRGNFPPRFSGLQFPNYSSELNVNALELDDSALYLCASRLGTDSSNQPQHFGDGTRLSIL.

The chain employs TRBV5-4 and TRBJ1-2, with TRBD1 matching 7 bases. The germline gives CDR1 SGHNT, CDR2 YYREEE (reference sequence). V lost 4 bases and J lost 4; bases outside the gene matches: 10. The CDR3 spans 15 residues. Here the CDR3 reads CASSLGTAPTYGYTF. The CDR3 nucleotides read TGTGCCAGCAGCCTGGGGACAGCCCCTACCTATGGCTACACCTTC.

The CDR3 loop is CASSSSITDTQYF. Written as DNA, the CDR3 is TGTGCCAGCAGCTCCTCTATAACAGATACGCAGTATTTT. The gene calls are TRBV5-6 and TRBJ2-3; D gene ambiguous. The V end lost 3 bases, the J end lost 3 bases, and 8 bases lay between the germline ends. Germline lookup yields CDR1 SGHDT and CDR2 YYEEEE. The CDR3 covers 13 residues.

The chain uses TRBV19 and TRBJ2-3, with 8 bases lining up with TRBD2. This CDR3 has 17 residues. In germline, CDR1 is LNHDA, CDR2 SQIVND (reference sequence). The V gene end was trimmed by 3 bases and the J gene end by 1 base; junction bases not matched to a gene: 9. CDR3 region: CASSISGRSGGTDTQYF. The CDR3 DNA sequence: TGTGCCAGTAGTATCAGCGGGAGAAGCGGCGGCACAGATACGCAGTATTTT.

The rearrangement links TRBV9 to TRBJ2-1; D may be TRBD1 or TRBD2 (5 bases each). The CDR3 is made up of 16 amino acids. Between the trimmed V and J ends, which lost 0 bases and 4 bases, there was a span of 14 bases. Germline CDR1 reads SGDLS; CDR2 reads YYNGEE. The DNA of the CDR3 is TGTGCCAGCAGCGTAGCAGGGACCCGTAGGTACAATGAGCAGTTCTTC. The encoded protein is CASSVAGTRRYNEQFF.

The chain employs TRBV7-9 and TRBJ1-4; D unclear. Germline CDR1 and CDR2: SEHNR and FQNEAQ (reference sequence). Trimming cost V 1 base and J 5 bases, with 8 bases left between them. The CDR3 is 14 amino acids. In DNA, the CDR3 is TGTGCCAGCAGCTTAGGACTCTTGAATGAAAAACTGTTTTTT. This translates into CASSLGLLNEKLFF. The full variable domain, with the rest looked up from reference TRBV7-9 and TRBJ1-4, is DTGVSQNPRHKITKRGQNVTFRCDPISEHNRLYWYRQTLGQGPEFLTYFQNEAQLEKSRLLSDRFSAERPKGSFSTLEIQRTEQGDSAMYLCASSLGLLNEKLFFGSGTQLSVL.

The chain links TRBV7-9 to TRBJ2-1; 7 bases map to TRBD2. The CDR3 covers 14 residues. The V gene's germline CDR1 is SEHNR and CDR2 FQNEAQ (reference sequence). Trimming removed 10 bases from V and 5 bases from J; junction bases left unmatched: 11. The CDR3 loop reads CANHDGGSNNEQFF. In DNA, the CDR3 is TGTGCCAACCACGACGGGGGGTCTAACAATGAGCAGTTCTTC. Together with reference TRBV7-9 and TRBJ2-1, the CDR3 gives the full variable domain: DTGVSQNPRHKITKRGQNVTFRCDPISEHNRLYWYRQTLGQGPEFLTYFQNEAQLEKSRLLSDRFSAERPKGSFSTLEIQRTEQGDSAMYLCANHDGGSNNEQFFGPGTRLTVL.

The chain is built from TRBV4-1 and TRBJ2-5, with D tentatively TRBD1 or TRBD2 (5 bases each). Germline CDR1 reads MGHRA; CDR2 reads YSYEKL. Trimming cost V 0 bases and J 4 bases, with 21 bases left between them. The CDR3 loop spans 18 amino acids. CDR3 region: CASSQEGVRDLYRETQYF. In nucleotides, the CDR3 is TGCGCCAGCAGCCAAGAGGGGGTCCGCGACCTGTACCGAGAGACCCAGTACTTC.

The V and J genes are TRBV2 and TRBJ1-2; tentatively, D is TRBD1 (5 bases). The CDR3 loop spans 16 amino acids. Germline CDR1 SNHLY, CDR2 FYNNEI. The ends were cut back, 1 base at V and 1 base at J, with 13 bases in the middle. The CDR3 reads CASSEGWQGLNYGYTF. DNA of the CDR3: TGTGCCAGCAGTGAAGGCTGGCAGGGTCTTAACTATGGCTACACCTTC.

Points on this clone: Other DNA sequences in this specimen translate into the identical CDR3. V and J are TRBV30 and TRBJ2-3, with D perhaps matching TRBD2 (6 bases). This CDR3 has 15 amino acids. Between the trimmed V and J ends, which lost 2 bases and 2 bases, there was a span of 14 bases. CDR1 is GTSNPN, CDR2 SVGIG, per germline (reference sequence). The DNA for the CDR3 is TGTGCCTGGAGTATCGGCGGGACTTCCACAGATACGCAGTATTTT. The encoded protein is CAWSIGGTSTDTQYF.

J is TRBJ2-7 and V is TRBV15; 11 bases are a match to TRBD2. V gave up 0 bases and J gave up 0 bases; unmatched junction bases: 4. The germline V gene encodes CDR1 LNHNV and CDR2 YYDKDF (reference sequence). The CDR3 runs 17 residues. CDR3: CATSRDLAGGSSYEQYF. As DNA, the CDR3 is TGTGCCACCAGCAGAGACCTAGCGGGAGGTTCCTCCTACGAGCAGTACTTC.

The J gene is TRBJ2-3, the V gene TRBV5-1, with 7 bases lining up with TRBD1. Unmatched junction bases numbered 7, after V lost 0 bases and J lost 0 bases. There are 17 residues in the CDR3. Germline CDR1 and CDR2: SGHRS and YFSETQ. The CDR3 sequence is CASSLARDRTSTDTQYF. Here the CDR3 DNA reads TGCGCCAGCAGCTTGGCCCGGGACAGAACTAGCACAGATACGCAGTATTTT.

The rearrangement links TRBV30 to TRBJ1-1; D is possibly TRBD1 (6 bases). The germline gives CDR1 GTSNPN, CDR2 SVGIG (reference sequence). The CDR3 covers 12 residues. The germline V and J ends were trimmed by 1 base and 8 bases, with 11 bases remaining between them. The CDR3 here is CAWSGGQPEAFF. CDR3 nucleotides: TGTGCCTGGAGTGGGGGACAACCCGAAGCTTTCTTT.

CDR3 in amino acids: CASALRGQDGYTF. In DNA form, the CDR3 reads TGTGCCAGTGCCCTGCGGGGGCAAGATGGCTACACCTTC. J is TRBJ1-2 and V is TRBV19, with D perhaps matching TRBD1 (6 bases). The germline CDR1 and CDR2 sequences are LNHDA and SQIVND (reference sequence). The CDR3 length is 13 residues. V lost 8 bases and J 6 bases, leaving 16 bases between the germline ends.

The V gene is TRBV11-2, the J gene TRBJ2-4; D call uncertain. Trimming took off 0 bases at V and 3 bases at J, with 9 bases between the two ends. CDR1 and CDR2 from the germline V gene are SGHAT and FQNNGV. The CDR3 is 15 amino acids. CDR3 DNA: TGTGCCAGCAGCTTAGATTGGGGTTACAAAAACATTCAGTACTTC. This codes for CASSLDWGYKNIQYF.

DNA of the CDR3: TGTGCCAGCAGCCAAGATCAAAGTCGGATGAACACTGAAGCTTTCTTT. Its protein is CASSQDQSRMNTEAFF. J is TRBJ1-1 and V is TRBV14; D not certain. Germline V gene lookup returns CDR1 SGHDN and CDR2 FVKESK. Between the trimmed V and J ends, which lost 0 bases and 0 bases, there was a span of 11 bases. The CDR3 is 16 amino acids.

The genes are TRBV10-2 and TRBJ1-1; D ambiguous. The CDR3 length is 13 residues. Germline V CDR1 and CDR2: WSHSY, SAAADI. Trimming cost V 5 bases and J 11 bases, with 18 bases left between them. In nucleotides, the CDR3 is TGCGCCAGCAGTACGGGAGGAGCAAGTTGGGCTTTCTTT. This sequence encodes CASSTGGASWAFF.